This passage covers 24 T cell receptor beta chains from one sample sequenced in a study of spatial heterogeneity in lung cancer. Study-wide points: Tracking of tumor mutation counts was seen in expanded intratumoral alpha and beta TCR counts.

Stated time point: sample taken at primary tumor resection. Their antigens are not known. TCRdb reprocessed the 5' RACE reads via MiXCR and lists one record per CDR3 protein. The sample lists about 23,000 distinct CDR3 sequences; under 7.5% were seen once. Sequencing used lung tumor tissue, obtained at surgery. The receptors originated from a male donor with early-stage non-small cell lung cancer.

This clonotype was seen at least ten times. V is TRBV10-3 and J is TRBJ2-1, with a weak D call TRBD1 (6 bases). Trimming left V 3 bases short and J 0 bases short, with 15 bases between. The germline CDR1 and CDR2 sequences are ENHRY and SYGVKD. The CDR3 consists of 17 residues. CDR3 in DNA: TGTGCCATCAGTGATAGGAGTCAGGGGAGCTCCTACAATGAGCAGTTCTTC. Translation: CAISDRSQGSSYNEQFF.

This clonotype was picked up many times. V is TRBV7-3 and J is TRBJ2-1, with D tentatively TRBD2 (5 bases). CDR3 length equals 13 residues. Per germline, CDR1 SGHTA and CDR2 FQGTGA. V was trimmed by 0 bases and J by 10 bases, leaving 10 bases between them. CDR3 amino acids: CASSLTPREEQFF. In nucleotides, the CDR3 is TGTGCCAGCAGCTTAACCCCCCGGGAAGAGCAGTTCTTC.

This clonotype appeared many times. V usage is TRBV5-1 and J usage is TRBJ2-5; D uncertain. Between the trimmed V and J ends, which lost 5 bases and 3 bases, there was a span of 5 bases. CDR1 and CDR2 from the germline V gene are SGHRS and YFSETQ. The CDR3 is 11 amino acids. The CDR3 here is CASRGEETQYF. For the CDR3, the DNA is TGCGCCAGCAGGGGCGAAGAGACCCAGTACTTC.

There are many counts of this clonotype. The rearrangement uses TRBV27 and TRBJ2-1; D is perhaps TRBD2 (6 bases). V was pared by 8 bases and J by 0 bases, with 14 bases between. The CDR3 has 15 residues. The germline gives CDR1 MNHEY, CDR2 SMNVEV (reference sequence). The CDR3 DNA sequence: TGTGCCAGCGGCGGGGCGATAAGCTCCTACAATGAGCAGTTCTTC. Translation gives CASGGAISSYNEQFF.

Ten or more counts support this clonotype. CDR3 sequence (DNA): TGTGCCAGCAGCTTAAGTATGGGGCAGAACAATGAGCAGTTCTTC. Translation: CASSLSMGQNNEQFF. The chain couples TRBV7-9 to TRBJ2-1, with D perhaps matching TRBD1 (5 bases). The CDR3 is 15 residues long. The V and J ends lost 2 bases and 5 bases respectively, with 13 bases between them. CDR1 is SEHNR, CDR2 FQNEAQ, per germline (reference sequence).

This clonotype was detected ten times or more. The chain combines TRBV7-2 with TRBJ2-3, with a tentative D call TRBD2 (5 bases). Trimming left V 1 base short and J 2 bases short, with 10 bases between. The CDR3 extends over 15 amino acids. The V gene's germline CDR1 is SGHTA and CDR2 FQGNSA. CDR3 nucleotide sequence: TGTGCCAGCAGCTTAGGAGGACTTCTCACAGATACGCAGTATTTT. It encodes CASSLGGLLTDTQYF.

This clonotype was recorded at least ten times. The chain links TRBV28 to TRBJ2-7, with 10 bases fitting TRBD1. The germline gives CDR1 MDHEN, CDR2 SYDVKM. The V gene end was trimmed by 5 bases and the J gene end by 0 bases; junction bases not matched to a gene: 7. This CDR3 spans 16 amino acids. CDR3 DNA: TGTGCCAGCAGTCGAGGGACAGGGGTCGACTCCTACGAGCAGTACTTC. It yields the protein CASSRGTGVDSYEQYF.

This clonotype appeared many times. CDR3 DNA: TGCAGCGTCACCGGGACGTGGACAGGCGATACGCAGTATTTT. Its protein is CSVTGTWTGDTQYF. This sequence joins TRBV29-1 and TRBJ2-3; 7 nucleotides match TRBD1. The CDR3 sequence is 14 residues long. In germline, CDR1 is SQVTM, CDR2 ANQGSEA. V lost 6 bases to trimming and J lost 6 bases; unmatched junction nucleotides: 12.

In its sample, this clonotype was seen many times. This may stem from a read error, because a much larger clone lies one nucleotide away. This chain links TRBV7-9 with TRBJ2-1, with D possibly TRBD1 on 6 matching bases. V dropped 1 base and J dropped 7 bases, with 14 bases sitting between them. From germline, CDR1 is SEHNR and CDR2 FQNEAQ (reference sequence). This CDR3 has 15 amino acids. The CDR3 loop is CASSLVLVGANEQFF. The CDR3 region has the DNA TGTGCCAGCAGCTTAGTCCTAGTGGGGGCGAATGAGCAGTTCTTC.

This clonotype has ten or more counts. V is TRBV24-1 and J is TRBJ1-2, with D perhaps matching TRBD1 (5 bases). V was cut by 3 bases and J by 0 bases, with 10 bases left in between. CDR1 and CDR2 (germline): KGHDR, SFDVKD. The CDR3 sequence is 15 residues long. This CDR3 reads CATSDAGRANYGYTF. CDR3 sequence (DNA): TGTGCCACCAGTGATGCGGGACGGGCTAACTATGGCTACACCTTC.

Regarding this clonotype: A much more abundant neighbour one base away suggests this may be a read error. The final CDR3 position lacks the conserved phenylalanine or tryptophan, pointing to a likely read error. The J gene is TRBJ1-1, the V gene TRBV12-3 or TRBV12-4, with D maybe TRBD1 (6 bases). This CDR3 has 15 amino acids. Trimming took off 6 bases at V and 1 base at J, with 15 bases between the two ends. The CDR3 loop is CASRIATGRNTEAFL. The CDR3 DNA follows: TGTGCCAGCAGGATCGCGACAGGACGGAACACTGAAGCTTTCTTA.

On this clonotype itself: A much more abundant neighbour one base away suggests this may be a read error. This rearrangement joins TRBV9 to TRBJ2-7, with 11 nucleotides matching TRBD2. The CDR3 is 16 residues long. Per germline, CDR1 SGDLS and CDR2 YYNGEE. For the CDR3, the DNA is TGTGCCGGCAGCCTTACGGGACTAGCGGACTCCTACGAGCAGTACTTC. It is translated as CAGSLTGLADSYEQYF.

This clonotype was seen repeatedly, ten times or more. J is TRBJ2-1 and V is TRBV28, with 12 positions matching TRBD2. The CDR3 is 18 residues long. The V segment lost 4 bases and the J segment 1 base; nucleotides outside the gene matches: 8. Germline CDR1 reads MDHEN; CDR2 reads SYDVKM. DNA for the CDR3: TGTGCCAGCAGTTCGACTAGCGGGAGAGGACTGTCCTACAATGAGCAGTTCTTC. It is translated as CASSSTSGRGLSYNEQFF.

Ten or more counts support this clonotype. For the CDR3, the DNA is TGTGCCAGTAGTCTGGGGGACAGACCAACTAATGAAAAACTGTTTTTT. Translated: CASSLGDRPTNEKLFF. The chain uses TRBV19 and TRBJ1-4, with 7 positions matching TRBD1. V lost 5 bases and J lost 0; bases outside the gene matches: 6. Germline assignment: CDR1 LNHDA and CDR2 SQIVND (reference sequence). The CDR3 runs to 16 residues.

The chain joins TRBV6-2 or TRBV6-3 to TRBJ1-5, with TRBD1 identical over 9 bases. The CDR3 runs 15 residues. Germline V gene data show CDR1 as MNHEY and CDR2 as SVGEGT. Unmatched junction bases numbered 6, after V lost 6 bases and J lost 3 bases. CDR3 residues: CASRTGDRVNQPQHF. The DNA for the CDR3 is TGTGCCAGCAGGACCGGGGACAGGGTCAATCAGCCCCAGCATTTT.

The sample holds many counts of this clonotype. V gene TRBV7-8 combines with J gene TRBJ1-4; D unresolved. The CDR3 sequence is 14 residues long. V was pared by 0 bases and J by 7 bases, with 9 bases between. CDR1 and CDR2 (germline): SGHVS, FQNEAQ. In DNA, the CDR3 is TGTGCCAGCAGCTTAGCGATCGCGAGTGAAAAACTGTTTTTT. This translates into CASSLAIASEKLFF.

The sample holds many counts of this clonotype. This chain connects TRBV6-5 to TRBJ2-7; D is ambiguous. This CDR3 has 12 residues. V lost 4 bases and J lost 3, with 7 bases in between. CDR1 is MNHEY, CDR2 SVGAGI, per germline. CDR3 region: CASSSRIYEQYF. CDR3 bases: TGTGCCAGCAGTTCTCGGATCTACGAGCAGTACTTC.

This clonotype showed up many times. J is TRBJ2-7 and V is TRBV13, with TRBD2 as a possible D gene (5 bases). CDR1 PRHDT and CDR2 FYEKMQ come from the germline V gene (reference sequence). The CDR3 is made up of 12 amino acids. The V end lost 4 bases, the J end lost 6 bases, and 10 bases lay between the germline ends. Here the CDR3 reads CASSSRVGEQYF. The CDR3 DNA sequence: TGTGCCAGCAGCTCGCGGGTTGGCGAGCAGTACTTC.

This clonotype was detected only a few times. The gene calls are TRBV11-2 and TRBJ2-7; D not certain. Trimming took off 1 base at V and 4 bases at J, with 2 bases between the two ends. This CDR3 has 11 residues. Per germline, CDR1 SGHAT and CDR2 FQNNGV. The CDR3 reads CASSLVYEQYF. The CDR3 coding sequence is TGTGCCAGCAGCTTAGTATACGAGCAGTACTTC.

The chain is built from TRBV29-1 and TRBJ1-2; 10 nucleotides align to TRBD1. The germline CDR1 and CDR2 sequences are SQVTM and ANQGSEA. The CDR3 has 13 residues. V shed 6 bases, J shed 0 bases, and the junction held 1 base outside the gene matches. This CDR3 reads CSVGQGSNYGYTF. Written as DNA, the CDR3 is TGCAGCGTGGGACAGGGGTCTAACTATGGCTACACCTTC.

This clonotype was detected many times. CDR3 protein: CASSLKTGDWKFF. In DNA form, the CDR3 reads TGTGCCAGCAGTCTCAAAACAGGGGATTGGAAGTTCTTC. The chain links TRBV27 to TRBJ2-1; TRBD1 agrees at 7 bases. The V and J ends lost 5 bases and 14 bases, in that order; junction bases with no gene match: 12. This CDR3 has 13 residues. The V gene's germline CDR1 is MNHEY and CDR2 SMNVEV (reference sequence).

In this sample, this clonotype turned up a few times. This chain connects TRBV30 to TRBJ1-1; tentative D call: TRBD1 (5 bases). Trimming pared 8 bases from V and 0 bases from J, leaving 13 bases between. The CDR3 sequence is 13 residues long. Germline CDR1 reads GTSNPN; CDR2 reads SVGIG (reference sequence). CDR3: CAGRGLLNTEAFF. CDR3 nucleotide sequence: TGTGCCGGCCGGGGACTTTTGAACACTGAAGCTTTCTTT. Variable domain in full (rest from reference TRBV30 and TRBJ1-1): SQTIHQWPATLVQPVGSPLSLECTVEGTSNPNLYWYRQAAGRGLQLLFYSVGIGQISSEVPQNLSASRPQDRQFILSSKKLLLSDSGFYLCAGRGLLNTEAFFGQGTRLTVV.

This clonotype was observed at least ten times. The V and J genes are TRBV13 and TRBJ2-7; no clear D gene. Germline values: CDR1 PRHDT, CDR2 FYEKMQ (reference sequence). This CDR3 comprises 14 residues. V was trimmed by 2 bases and J by 1 base, leaving 9 bases between them. The CDR3 DNA sequence: TGTGCCAGCAGCTTATCCCGGGCTTCCTACGAGCAGTACTTC. This sequence encodes CASSLSRASYEQYF.

This clonotype was picked up many times. The chain is built from TRBV6-6 and TRBJ1-4; 9 bases fit TRBD1. CDR1 MNHNY and CDR2 SVGAGI come from the germline V gene (reference sequence). CDR3 length: 14 amino acids. V shed 10 bases, J shed 2 bases, and the junction held 5 bases outside the gene matches. This CDR3 reads CATRDRATNEKLFF. DNA for the CDR3: TGTGCCACTCGGGACAGGGCCACTAATGAAAAACTGTTTTTT.